Only one count was recorded for the clone carrying this T cell receptor (beta chain). This sample was taken from a study of blood T cell repertoires in COVID-19. Across the whole study: Both acute and convalescent COVID-19 samples were obtained from the United States, Italy and Spain. PBMCs, B-cell-depleted T cells, or T cells were the source of the cDNA or gDNA that made up the material.

In the source study's methods: Amplified reference gene primers provided the basis for estimating nucleated cell counts. Here immunoSEQ multiplex PCR was the method, and the copy in TCRdb shows in-frame clones only, minus some. The DNA was the basis for D and trimming; V, J and clone size are from that table. The table shows about 110,000 clones, with around 90% occurring only once. Per the germline V gene, CDR1 is MNHNY and CDR2 is SVGAGI (reference sequence). The length of the CDR3 is 17 residues. Between the trimmed V and J ends, which lost 5 bases and 4 bases, there was a span of 23 bases. The rearrangement links TRBV6-6 to TRBJ1-2; TRBD1 is a possible D gene (5 bases). What was sequenced was peripheral blood. The clonotype was recovered from a human donor in a cohort sampled during active COVID-19. CDR3 residues: CASSPLDTYHPLYGYTF. The CDR3 DNA reads as TGTGCCAGCAGTCCCTTGGACACATACCACCCGCTCTATGGCTACACCTTC.